Reported below is one T cell receptor beta chain. Its antigen is as yet unknown. Healthy people donating bone marrow made up the donors. Use of 60 Vbeta and 13 Jbeta primers characterized the PCR. Sequencing used immunoSEQ multiplex PCR; TCRdb keeps in-frame clones, though not all of them. The data hold fewer than 80,000 clones, with 70% to 85% observed a single time. With 3 bases clipped from V and 3 bases from J, the junction kept 5 bases outside the gene matches. Germline V gene lookup returns CDR1 SGHRS and CDR2 YFSETQ. The CDR3 covers 14 residues. The sample belongs to a study of cytomegalovirus exposure and HLA in healthy donors. Study-wide results and limits: There were under 200 TCR beta chains listed as cytomegalovirus-associated. The later analysis indicated that the majority of CMV-associated TCR beta chains appeared HLA-restricted. In a later analysis, V- and J-gene trimming of beta chains associated with a DCLRE1C missense variant, replicated independently.

The sequenced sample was PBMCs. The chain joins TRBV5-1 to TRBJ2-5, with TRBD2 matching over 7 bases. The sequence derives from a man aged 30 to 39 in good health and CMV-seronegative. CDR3 nucleotide sequence: TGCGCCAGCAGCTCCCCCGCGGGGGAAGAGACCCAGTACTTC. Its translation is CASSSPAGEETQYF.